This TCR beta chain was sequenced for a study of shared clonotypes between healthy human individuals. Findings and limits, study-wide: Of the naive CD4 clonotypes, around 4.9% were shared across a handful of donors. Clonotypes which were not shared had lower generation probabilities than clonotypes that all four donors shared.

The V gene lost 6 bases and the J gene lost 3 bases, with 6 bases spanning the gap. Germline values: CDR1 MNHNS, CDR2 SASEGT. This CDR3 has 11 residues. This clone was observed once. What it recognizes is unknown. Authors' processing steps: ImmunoSEQ output held junction-only sequences without quality scores, so filtering differed. Method: immunoSEQ multiplex PCR; TCRdb's copy keeps in-frame clones and lacks some. The V and J calls and the clone size are those of that table, but D and trimming were determined from the DNA. Among about 2.5 million clones, just under 95% were seen once, and the ten largest hold 0.3% to 0.4%.

This TCR came from a man younger than 35 in good health. Some clones in this sample may be carry-over from other donors' samples. The V gene is TRBV6-1, the J gene TRBJ2-7; D not resolved. Sequenced input: naive CD4+ T cells from PBMCs. Subset noted: CD45RA+ positively selected. The CDR3 sequence: CASSQVYEQYF. The CDR3, as DNA: TGTGCCAGCAGCCAGGTCTACGAGCAGTACTTC.